Below, 7 T cell receptor beta chains from the same sample are listed, as sequenced in a study of T cell changes during pregnancy in multiple sclerosis. Only in-frame clones appear in the TCRdb table, and some are missing; sequencing was by immunoSEQ multiplex PCR. The profile shows about 86,000 clones, less than 95% of them singletons. The sample was peripheral blood, taken in the first trimester of pregnancy. Every receptor here comes from a female donor in good health, enrolled as a control in a pregnancy study.

CDR3 sequence: CASSDRVETQYF. Here the CDR3 DNA reads TGTGCCAGCAGTGACAGGGTCGAGACCCAGTACTTC. The rearrangement uses TRBV9 and TRBJ2-5, with 7 bases lining up with TRBD1. CDR1 is SGDLS and CDR2 is YYNGEE in the germline V gene. The CDR3 contains 12 residues. Losses at the gene ends were 5 bases for V and 5 bases for J; bases not matched to a gene: 3.

J is TRBJ1-2 and V is TRBV5-6; unclear D gene. The length of the CDR3 is 14 residues. Deletions cut 0 bases from V and 1 base from J, with 7 bases between. Germline-derived CDR1 and CDR2 are SGHDT and YYEEEE. The CDR3 nucleotides are TGTGCCAGCAGCTTGGCAGGCGTTAACTATGGCTACACCTTC. Protein: CASSLAGVNYGYTF.

This clone was seen just once. The chain carries TRBV9 and TRBJ2-2; D is perhaps TRBD1 (5 bases). Germline V gene lookup returns CDR1 SGDLS and CDR2 YYNGEE. The germline V and J ends were trimmed by 0 bases and 3 bases, with 9 bases remaining between them. The CDR3 is made up of 15 amino acids. CDR3: CASSVGVRDTGELFF. CDR3 sequence (DNA): TGTGCCAGCAGCGTAGGAGTCAGGGACACCGGGGAGCTGTTTTTT.

The chain links TRBV27 to TRBJ2-1, with D perhaps matching TRBD2 (7 bases). The CDR3 length is 14 residues. V shed 8 bases and J shed 7 bases, with 18 bases lying between them. Germline V lookup: CDR1 MNHEY, CDR2 SMNVEV (reference sequence). The CDR3, as DNA: TGTGCCAGCTTAAGGGGGGGGCGGTGGAATGAGCAGTTCTTC. Translated, it gives CASLRGGRWNEQFF.

This clone has a single count. The chain carries TRBV28 and TRBJ2-1; unclear D gene. Trimming cost V 4 bases and J 6 bases, with 10 bases left between them. The CDR3 loop spans 13 amino acids. Germline CDR1 reads MDHEN; CDR2 reads SYDVKM. For the CDR3, the DNA is TGTGCCAGCAGTTCCCCAGGCCCCAATGAGCAGTTCTTC. Residues: CASSSPGPNEQFF.

DNA for the CDR3: TGTGCCAGCAGCCGGGACATCTCTGGAAACACCATATATTTT. Translating gives CASSRDISGNTIYF. This sequence joins TRBV7-2 and TRBJ1-3; a possible D gene is TRBD1 (6 bases). The CDR3 has 14 residues. The germline V gene encodes CDR1 SGHTA and CDR2 FQGNSA. The V gene lost 5 bases and the J gene lost 0 bases, with 8 bases spanning the gap.

The chain has TRBV28 and TRBJ2-2; possibly TRBD2 for D (7 bases). This CDR3 is 17 amino acids long. Germline-derived CDR1 and CDR2 are MDHEN and SYDVKM. V dropped 3 bases and J dropped 6 bases, with 20 bases sitting between them. For the CDR3, the DNA is TGTGCCAGCAGTTTTCGCGGGGGCCCCCAAGGCCCCGGGGAGCTGTTTTTT. This translates into CASSFRGGPQGPGELFF.